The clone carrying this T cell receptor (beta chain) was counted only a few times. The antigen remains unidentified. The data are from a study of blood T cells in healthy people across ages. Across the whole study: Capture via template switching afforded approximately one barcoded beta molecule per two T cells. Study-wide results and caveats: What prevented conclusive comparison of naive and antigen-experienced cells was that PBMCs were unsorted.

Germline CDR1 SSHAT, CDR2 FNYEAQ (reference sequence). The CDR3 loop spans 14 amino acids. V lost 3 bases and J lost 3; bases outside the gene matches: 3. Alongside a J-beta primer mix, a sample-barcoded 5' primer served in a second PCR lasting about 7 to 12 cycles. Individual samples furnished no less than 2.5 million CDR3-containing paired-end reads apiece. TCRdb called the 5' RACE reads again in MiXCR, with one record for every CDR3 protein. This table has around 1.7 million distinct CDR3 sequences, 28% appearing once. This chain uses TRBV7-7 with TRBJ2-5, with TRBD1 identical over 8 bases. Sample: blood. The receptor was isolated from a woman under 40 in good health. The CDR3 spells CASSLTGEKETQYF. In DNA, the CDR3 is TGTGCCAGCAGCTTGACAGGGGAGAAAGAGACCCAGTACTTC.